A selection of T cell receptor beta chains follows, all from one sample in a study of blood T cell repertoires in COVID-19. Sequencing was performed with immunoSEQ multiplex PCR; in TCRdb, only in-frame clones are kept and a portion is missing. The repertoire consists of about 200,000 clones, with roughly 90% occurring once and the leading ten covering approximately 8%. The specimen sequenced was PBMCs or T cells enriched from blood (not recorded which). The receptors here all came from a woman aged 18-29 years who had recovered from COVID-19. CDR3s leave out the opening cysteine and the closing phenylalanine or tryptophan.

cdr3_length,j_call,v_call,cdr3_aa
14,TRBJ2-3,TRBV15,ATSGGLAGGADTQY
13,TRBJ1-2,TRBV9,ASSVSRQGMNGYT
15,TRBJ1-3,TRBV18,ASSRLTGAYSGNTIY
15,TRBJ2-5,TRBV27,ASSLTPTSGGGETQY
12,TRBJ1-1,TRBV5-1,ASSLGPPGTEAF
15,TRBJ2-2,TRBV13,ASSLPPERGGTGELF
9,TRBJ1-1,TRBV7-9,ASSSNTEAF
12,TRBJ2-2,TRBV28,ASRMEGFTGELF
14,TRBJ1-4,TRBV25-1,ASSDIPGQFNEKLF
13,TRBJ1-6,TRBV28,ASSFIRPDNSPLH
13,TRBJ1-2,TRBV6-5,ASTQPGKGDYGYT
13,TRBJ1-2,TRBV19,ASSIRAVGAYGYT
12,TRBJ1-1,TRBV30,AWKGQGAGTEAF
11,TRBJ1-2,TRBV20-1,SASSEGDYGYT
14,TRBJ2-5,TRBV10-3,AISEAEAGGRETQY
12,TRBJ1-2,TRBV19,ASTLTGGNYGYT
15,TRBJ2-2,TRBV5-1,ASSLTSGRINTGELF
11,TRBJ1-1,TRBV18,ASSPPRVGEAF
12,TRBJ1-5,TRBV2,ASSRDRGNQPQH
13,TRBJ2-1,TRBV7-9,ASSLAQGYDNEQF
11,TRBJ2-7,TRBV29-1,SVESRGRSEQY
11,TRBJ1-5,TRBV7-6,ASSGRPNQPQH
11,TRBJ1-4,TRBV2,ASSGGEGEKLF
13,TRBJ1-6,TRBV6-5,ASSYGGGLGSPLH
14,TRBJ2-5,TRBV28,ASTTTGNVYRETQY
12,TRBJ2-1,TRBV3-1/TRBV3-2,ASTQRGHKDEQF
11,TRBJ1-5,TRBV5-6,ASSSSGTPGLH
13,TRBJ1-2,TRBV6-5,ASREGQSPTYGYT
11,TRBJ2-1,TRBV4-1,ASGPRIYNEQF
13,TRBJ1-1,TRBV11-1,ASSLQGATNTEAF
12,TRBJ2-5,TRBV5-1,ASSRLDSTETQY
10,TRBJ2-7,TRBV18,ASSPTSYEQY
13,TRBJ2-7,TRBV27,ASSPLAESSYEQY
17,TRBJ1-5,TRBV7-9,ASSILGGQGKTSNQPQH
11,TRBJ1-5,TRBV27,ASSLLSNQPQH
11,TRBJ2-1,TRBV28,ASRHGGAHEQF
15,TRBJ2-1,TRBV12-5,ASGLVVRGPAYNEQF
14,TRBJ2-3,TRBV4-2,ASSQDRGSGTDTQY
13,TRBJ1-2,TRBV6-1,ASSEALQSPYGYT
12,TRBJ1-4,TRBV12-5,ASGKTGGDEKLF
15,TRBJ1-5,TRBV2,ASSADRGPNSNQPQH
12,TRBJ1-5,TRBV5-4,ASSLGGSNQPQH
12,TRBJ2-3,TRBV28,ASIAGFYPDTQY
12,TRBJ1-5,TRBV6-5,ASSYGGNNQPQH